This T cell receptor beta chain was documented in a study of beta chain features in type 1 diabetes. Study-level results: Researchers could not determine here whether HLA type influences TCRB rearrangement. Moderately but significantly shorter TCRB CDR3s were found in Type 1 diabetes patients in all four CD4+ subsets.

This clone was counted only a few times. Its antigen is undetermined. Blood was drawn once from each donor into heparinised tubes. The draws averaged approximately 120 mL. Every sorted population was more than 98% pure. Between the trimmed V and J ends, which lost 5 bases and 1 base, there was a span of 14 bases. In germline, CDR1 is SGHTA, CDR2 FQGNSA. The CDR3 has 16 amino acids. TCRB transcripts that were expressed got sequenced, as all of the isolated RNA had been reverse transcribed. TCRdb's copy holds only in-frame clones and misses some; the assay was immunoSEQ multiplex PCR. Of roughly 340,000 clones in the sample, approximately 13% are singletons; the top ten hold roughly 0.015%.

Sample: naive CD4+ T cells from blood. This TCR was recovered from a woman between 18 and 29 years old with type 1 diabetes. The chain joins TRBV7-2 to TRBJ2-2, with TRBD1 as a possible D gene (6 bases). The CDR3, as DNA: TGTGCCAGCAGCCCCCCCGGGACAAGGAACACCGGGGAGCTGTTTTTT. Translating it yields CASSPPGTRNTGELFF.